Here is one T cell receptor beta chain with its context. With a J-beta primer mix and a sample-barcoded 5' primer, a second PCR ran about 6 to 11 cycles. A single record per CDR3 protein comes from TCRdb applying MiXCR to the 5' RACE reads. Of roughly 1,700,000 distinct CDR3 sequences listed, 28% were seen once; the top ten hold 7.7%. This specimen comes from a study of blood T cells in healthy people across ages. Germline V gene lookup returns CDR1 SNHLY and CDR2 FYNNEI. The CDR3 contains 11 residues. The germline V and J ends were trimmed by 9 bases and 8 bases, with 13 bases remaining between them.

This TCR derives from a woman in her twenties or thirties in good health. The chain is built from TRBV2 and TRBJ1-2, with D unresolved. Sequencing used blood. The CDR3 DNA is TGTGCCAGAGACGGGATGGGAGGCTACACCTTC. Residues: CARDGMGGYTF.